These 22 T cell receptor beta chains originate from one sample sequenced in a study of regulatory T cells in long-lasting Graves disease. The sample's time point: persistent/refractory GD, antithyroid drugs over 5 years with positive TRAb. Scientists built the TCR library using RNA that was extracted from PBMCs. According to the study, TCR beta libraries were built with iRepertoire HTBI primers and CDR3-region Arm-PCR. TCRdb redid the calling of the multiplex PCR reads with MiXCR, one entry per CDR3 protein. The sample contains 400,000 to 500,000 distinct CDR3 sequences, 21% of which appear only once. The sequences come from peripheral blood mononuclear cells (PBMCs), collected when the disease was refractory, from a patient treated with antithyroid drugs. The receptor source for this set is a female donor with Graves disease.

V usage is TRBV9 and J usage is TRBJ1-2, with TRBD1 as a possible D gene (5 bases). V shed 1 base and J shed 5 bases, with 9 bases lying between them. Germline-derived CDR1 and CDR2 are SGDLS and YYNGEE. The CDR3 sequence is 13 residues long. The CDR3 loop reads CASSVSGQYGYTF. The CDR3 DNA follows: TGTGCCAGCAGCGTATCGGGGCAGTATGGCTACACCTTC.

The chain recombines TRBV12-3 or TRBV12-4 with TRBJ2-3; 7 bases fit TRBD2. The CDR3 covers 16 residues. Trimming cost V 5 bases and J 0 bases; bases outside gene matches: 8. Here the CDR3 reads CASSRYTSASTDTQYF. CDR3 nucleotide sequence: TGTGCCAGCAGTAGATACACTAGCGCAAGCACAGATACGCAGTATTTT.

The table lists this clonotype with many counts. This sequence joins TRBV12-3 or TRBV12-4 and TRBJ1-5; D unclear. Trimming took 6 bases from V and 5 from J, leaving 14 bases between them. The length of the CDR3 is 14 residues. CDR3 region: CASSQNLGYQPQHF. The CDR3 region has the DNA TGTGCCAGCAGCCAAAATTTGGGCTATCAGCCCCAGCATTTT.

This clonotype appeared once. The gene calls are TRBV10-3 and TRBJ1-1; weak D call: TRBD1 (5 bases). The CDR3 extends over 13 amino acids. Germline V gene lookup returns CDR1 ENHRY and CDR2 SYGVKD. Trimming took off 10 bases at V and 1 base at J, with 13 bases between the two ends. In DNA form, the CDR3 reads TGTGCCACCAGGGCCACAGAGAACACTGAAGCTTTCTTT. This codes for CATRATENTEAFF.

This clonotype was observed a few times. CDR3 bases: TGCAGTGCTAGGGGGGGGGGGCCGGTTAGCACCTACGAGCAGTACTTC. As protein: CSARGGGPVSTYEQYF. The chain recombines TRBV20-1 with TRBJ2-7; TRBD2 might be the D (7 bases). Trimming took 3 bases from V and 2 from J, leaving 20 bases between them. In germline, CDR1 is DFQATT, CDR2 SNEGSKA (reference sequence). This CDR3 is built from 16 residues.

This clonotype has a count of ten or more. The CDR3 DNA reads TGTGCCAGCAGTTTGACACAGGGGGCTAACTATGGCTACACCTTC. Translation gives CASSLTQGANYGYTF. The chain links TRBV28 to TRBJ1-2; 8 nucleotides agree with TRBD1. Germline assignment: CDR1 MDHEN and CDR2 SYDVKM. The V gene end was trimmed by 3 bases and the J gene end by 0 bases; junction bases not matched to a gene: 3. The CDR3 runs 15 residues.

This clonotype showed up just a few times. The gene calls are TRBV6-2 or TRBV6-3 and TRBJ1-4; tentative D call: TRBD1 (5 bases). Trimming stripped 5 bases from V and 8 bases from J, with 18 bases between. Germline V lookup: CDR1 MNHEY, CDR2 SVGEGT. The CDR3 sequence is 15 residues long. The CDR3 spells CASSGGDSVGEKLFF. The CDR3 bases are TGTGCCAGCAGTGGAGGGGACTCGGTGGGGGAAAAACTGTTTTTT.

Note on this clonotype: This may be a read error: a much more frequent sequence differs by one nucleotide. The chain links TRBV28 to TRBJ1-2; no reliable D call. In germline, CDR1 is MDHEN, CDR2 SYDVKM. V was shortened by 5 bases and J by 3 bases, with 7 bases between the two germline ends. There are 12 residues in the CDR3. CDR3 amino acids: CASSHGYYGYTF. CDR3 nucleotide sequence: TGTGCCAGCAGTCACGGATACTATGGCTACACCTTC.

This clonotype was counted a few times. CDR3 DNA: TGCAGTGCTAGAGTTGCGGGAGTTTCAGATACGCAGTATTTT. It specifies CSARVAGVSDTQYF. J is TRBJ2-3 and V is TRBV20-1; 7 nucleotides agree with TRBD2. The CDR3 totals 14 residues. V shed 1 base, J shed 4 bases, and the junction held 5 bases outside the gene matches. CDR1 is DFQATT and CDR2 is SNEGSKA in the germline V gene (reference sequence).

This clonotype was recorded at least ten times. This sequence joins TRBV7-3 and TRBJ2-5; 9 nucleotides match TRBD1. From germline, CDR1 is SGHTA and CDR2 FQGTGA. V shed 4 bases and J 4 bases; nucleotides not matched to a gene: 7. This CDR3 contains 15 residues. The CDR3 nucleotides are TGTGCCAGCAGCTCCACCCCGGGACAGGGAGAGACCCAGTACTTC. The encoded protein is CASSSTPGQGETQYF.

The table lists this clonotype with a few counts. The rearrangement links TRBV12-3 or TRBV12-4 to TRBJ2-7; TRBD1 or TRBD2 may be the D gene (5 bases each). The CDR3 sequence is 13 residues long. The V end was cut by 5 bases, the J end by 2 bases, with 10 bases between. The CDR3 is CASSIQGAYEQYF. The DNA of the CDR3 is TGTGCCAGCAGTATTCAGGGAGCCTACGAGCAGTACTTC.

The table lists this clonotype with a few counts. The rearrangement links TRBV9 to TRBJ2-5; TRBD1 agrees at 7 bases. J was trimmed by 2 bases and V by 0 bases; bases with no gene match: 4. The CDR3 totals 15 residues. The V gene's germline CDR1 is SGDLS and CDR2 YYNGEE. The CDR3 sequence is CASSVGGGHQETQYF. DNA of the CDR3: TGTGCCAGCAGCGTAGGAGGGGGCCATCAAGAGACCCAGTACTTC. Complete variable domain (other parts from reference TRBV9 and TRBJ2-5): DSGVTQTPKHLITATGQRVTLRCSPRSGDLSVYWYQQSLDQGLQFLIQYYNGEERAKGNILERFSAQQFPDLHSELNLSSLELGDSALYFCASSVGGGHQETQYFGPGTRLLVL.

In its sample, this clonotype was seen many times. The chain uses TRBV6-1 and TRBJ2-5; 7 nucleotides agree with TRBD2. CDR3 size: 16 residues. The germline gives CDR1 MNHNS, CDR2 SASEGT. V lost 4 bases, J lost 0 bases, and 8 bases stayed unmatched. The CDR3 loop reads CASSARGGSYQETQYF. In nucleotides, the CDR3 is TGTGCCAGCAGTGCCCGCGGGGGATCGTACCAAGAGACCCAGTACTTC.

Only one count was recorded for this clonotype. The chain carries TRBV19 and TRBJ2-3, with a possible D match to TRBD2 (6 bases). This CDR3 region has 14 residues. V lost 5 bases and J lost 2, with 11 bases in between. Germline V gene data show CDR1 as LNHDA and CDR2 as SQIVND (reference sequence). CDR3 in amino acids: CASSPSGVTDTQYF. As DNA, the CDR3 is TGTGCCAGTAGTCCCTCGGGGGTCACAGATACGCAGTATTTT.

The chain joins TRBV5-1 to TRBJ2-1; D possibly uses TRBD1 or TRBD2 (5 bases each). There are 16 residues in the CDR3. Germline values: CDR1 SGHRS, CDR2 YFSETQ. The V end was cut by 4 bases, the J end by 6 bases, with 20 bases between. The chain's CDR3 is CASSLTGTVSSNEQFF. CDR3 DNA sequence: TGCGCCAGCAGCCTAACCGGGACCGTATCATCCAATGAGCAGTTCTTC.

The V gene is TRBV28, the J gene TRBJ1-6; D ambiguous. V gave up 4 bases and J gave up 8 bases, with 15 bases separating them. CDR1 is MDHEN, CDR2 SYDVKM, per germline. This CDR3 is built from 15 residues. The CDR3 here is CASSSAGLGDSPLHF. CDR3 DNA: TGTGCCAGCAGTTCGGCCGGGCTCGGTGATTCACCCCTCCACTTT.

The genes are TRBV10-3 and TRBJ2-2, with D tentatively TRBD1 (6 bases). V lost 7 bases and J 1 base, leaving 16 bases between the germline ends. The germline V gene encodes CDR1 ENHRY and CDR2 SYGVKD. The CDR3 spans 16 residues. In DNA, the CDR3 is TGTGCCATCAAGAAAACAGACAGGATGAACACCGGGGAGCTGTTTTTT. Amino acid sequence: CAIKKTDRMNTGELFF.

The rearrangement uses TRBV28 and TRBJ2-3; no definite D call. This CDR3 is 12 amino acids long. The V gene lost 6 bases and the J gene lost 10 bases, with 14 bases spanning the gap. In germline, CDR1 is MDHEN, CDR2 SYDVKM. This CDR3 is CASSHDVGAQYF. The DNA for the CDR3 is TGTGCCAGCAGCCATGACGTCGGCGCGCAGTATTTT.

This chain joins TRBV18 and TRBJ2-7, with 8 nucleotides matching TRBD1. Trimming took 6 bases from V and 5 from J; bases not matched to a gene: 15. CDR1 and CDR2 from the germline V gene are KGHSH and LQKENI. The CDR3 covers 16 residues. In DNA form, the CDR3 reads TGTGCCAGCTCTCAAAACCAGGGGGCCTCATCGGACGAGCAGTACTTC. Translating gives CASSQNQGASSDEQYF.

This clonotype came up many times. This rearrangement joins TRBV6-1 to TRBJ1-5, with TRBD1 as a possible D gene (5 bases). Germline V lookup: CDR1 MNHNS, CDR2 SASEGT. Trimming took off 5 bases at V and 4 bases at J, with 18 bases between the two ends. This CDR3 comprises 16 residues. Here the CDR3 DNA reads TGTGCCAGCAGTATCCGCAGTTGGGGGGTTAATCAGCCCCAGCATTTT. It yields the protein CASSIRSWGVNQPQHF.

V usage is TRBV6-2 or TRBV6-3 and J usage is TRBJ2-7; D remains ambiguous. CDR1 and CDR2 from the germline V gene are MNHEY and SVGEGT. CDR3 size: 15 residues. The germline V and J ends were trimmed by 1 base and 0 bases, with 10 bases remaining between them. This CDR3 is CASSYFISSSYEQYF. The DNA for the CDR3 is TGTGCCAGCAGTTACTTTATCAGCTCCTCCTACGAGCAGTACTTC.

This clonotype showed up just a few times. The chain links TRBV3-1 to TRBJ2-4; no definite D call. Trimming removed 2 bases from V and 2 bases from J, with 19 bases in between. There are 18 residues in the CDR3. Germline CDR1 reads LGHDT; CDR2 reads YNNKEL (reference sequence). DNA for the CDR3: TGTGCCAGCAGCCAACGGGTACTGCCGGTCGTATCCAAAAACATTCAGTACTTC. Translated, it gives CASSQRVLPVVSKNIQYF. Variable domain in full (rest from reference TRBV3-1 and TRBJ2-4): DTAVSQTPKYLVTQMGNDKSIKCEQNLGHDTMYWYKQDSKKFLKIMFSYNNKELIINETVPNRFSPKSPDKAHLNLHINSLELGDSAVYFCASSQRVLPVVSKNIQYFGAGTRLSVL.